One T cell receptor (beta chain) is described in this entry. This record belongs to a study of T cells expressing NK-cell markers. Study details: Sequenced donors, eight in total, included seven who were HCMV-seropositive and one who was seronegative.

Reprocessing the 5' RACE reads, TCRdb reports a single entry for every CDR3 protein and omits DNA. The table for this sample gives around 470,000 distinct CDR3 sequences. CDR1 and CDR2 from the germline V gene are SGHTA and FQGNSA. CDR3 size: 15 residues. The specimen sequenced was blood T cells: a sorted CD56 or NKG2C T cell subset, CD4+ or CD8+ T cells, or bulk PBMC T cells (not recorded which). This TCR was sampled from a woman in her fifties or sixties in good health. The chain combines TRBV7-2 with TRBJ2-3. The CDR3 sequence is CASSLERIVTDTQYF.